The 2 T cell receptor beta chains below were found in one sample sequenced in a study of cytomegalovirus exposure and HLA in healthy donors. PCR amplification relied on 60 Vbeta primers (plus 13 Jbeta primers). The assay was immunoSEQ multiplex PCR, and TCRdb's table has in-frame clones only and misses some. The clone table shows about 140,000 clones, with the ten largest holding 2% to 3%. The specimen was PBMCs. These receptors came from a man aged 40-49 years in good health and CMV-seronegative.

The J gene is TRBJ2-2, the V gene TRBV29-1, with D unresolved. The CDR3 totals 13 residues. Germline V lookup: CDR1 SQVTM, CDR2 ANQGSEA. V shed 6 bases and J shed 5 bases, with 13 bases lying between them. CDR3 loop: CSVHSLRTGELFF. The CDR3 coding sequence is TGCAGCGTCCACTCCCTCCGGACCGGGGAGCTGTTTTTT.

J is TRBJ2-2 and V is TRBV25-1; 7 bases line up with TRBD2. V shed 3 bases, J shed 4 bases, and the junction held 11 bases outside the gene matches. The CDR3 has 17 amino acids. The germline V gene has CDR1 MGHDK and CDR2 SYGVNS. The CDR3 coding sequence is TGTGCCAGCAGTGAGGTCGCGGGGGATTCGTTCACCGGGGAGCTGTTTTTT. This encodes CASSEVAGDSFTGELFF.